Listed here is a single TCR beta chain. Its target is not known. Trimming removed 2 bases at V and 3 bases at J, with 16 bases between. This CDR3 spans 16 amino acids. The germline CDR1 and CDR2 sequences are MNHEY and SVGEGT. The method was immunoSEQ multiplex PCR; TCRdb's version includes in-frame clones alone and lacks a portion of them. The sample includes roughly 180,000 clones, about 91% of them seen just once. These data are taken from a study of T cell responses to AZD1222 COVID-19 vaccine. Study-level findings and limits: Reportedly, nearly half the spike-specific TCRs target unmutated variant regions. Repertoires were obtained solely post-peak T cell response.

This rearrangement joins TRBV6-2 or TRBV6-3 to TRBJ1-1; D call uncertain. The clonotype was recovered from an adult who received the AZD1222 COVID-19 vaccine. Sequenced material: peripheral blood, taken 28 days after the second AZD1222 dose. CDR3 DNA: TGTGCCAGCAGTTACGTCCCCCGGCGAATGGACACTGAAGCTTTCTTT. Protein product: CASSYVPRRMDTEAFF.